The 9 T cell receptor beta chains reported below all come from one sample, sequenced in a study of control samples from healthy donors and cancer patients. Libraries were prepared by immunoSEQ multiplex PCR; TCRdb keeps only in-frame clonotypes and omits some of them. The repertoire has around 95,000 clones, about 82% of them found once; the top ten carry approximately 20%. The sample taken for sequencing was blood. Source of these receptors: a man between 25 and 39 years old in good health.

V and J are TRBV3-1 (or the pseudogene TRBV3-2) and TRBJ2-5; D gene ambiguous. The V end lost 3 bases, the J end lost 5 bases, and 16 bases lay between the germline ends. Germline V gives CDR1 LGHDT, CDR2 YNNKEL (reference sequence). CDR3 length: 15 amino acids. The CDR3 DNA sequence: TGTGCCAGCAGCCAGAACCGGTTAGAAGGGGAGACCCAGTACTTC. Translated: CASSQNRLEGETQYF.

The chain uses TRBV6-1 and TRBJ2-1, with a weak D call TRBD2 (5 bases). The CDR3 spans 12 residues. V was trimmed by 2 bases and J by 10 bases, leaving 9 bases between them. CDR1 is MNHNS, CDR2 SASEGT, per germline. The CDR3 bases are TGTGCCAGCAGTGAAACGGGATGGGAGCAGTTCTTC. This sequence encodes CASSETGWEQFF.

The chain recombines TRBV6-5 with TRBJ1-4; D not resolved. From germline, CDR1 is MNHEY and CDR2 SVGAGI. V lost 5 bases and J 6 bases, leaving 16 bases between the germline ends. This CDR3 contains 15 residues. CDR3 loop: CASSTPGSMHEKLFF. The CDR3 DNA reads as TGTGCCAGCAGTACCCCGGGATCTATGCATGAAAAACTGTTTTTT.

CDR3 region: CASRSNRDRGNQPQHF. The CDR3 nucleotides read TGTGCCAGCAGGTCAAACCGGGACAGGGGAAATCAGCCCCAGCATTTT. The J gene is TRBJ1-5, the V gene TRBV27, with 10 nucleotides matching TRBD1. CDR1 is MNHEY, CDR2 SMNVEV, per germline (reference sequence). The V and J ends lost 6 bases and 4 bases, in that order; junction bases with no gene match: 9. The CDR3 spans 16 residues.

The gene calls are TRBV19 and TRBJ2-1; 8 nucleotides align to TRBD2. The junction had 4 bases not matched to a gene; V was cut back by 7 bases and J by 2 bases. CDR1 and CDR2 (germline): LNHDA, SQIVND (reference sequence). This CDR3 is built from 14 residues. The CDR3 is CASKDGGAYNEQFF. As DNA, the CDR3 is TGTGCCAGTAAAGACGGGGGGGCCTACAATGAGCAGTTCTTC.

The rearrangement uses TRBV9 and TRBJ1-2, with 8 bases lining up with TRBD1. This CDR3 contains 15 residues. Germline CDR1 reads SGDLS; CDR2 reads YYNGEE. The V segment lost 4 bases and the J segment 1 base; nucleotides outside the gene matches: 6. CDR3 protein: CASSPLDRGNYGYTF. The CDR3, as DNA: TGTGCCAGCAGCCCTTTAGACAGGGGTAACTATGGCTACACCTTC.

The chain uses TRBV7-9 and TRBJ2-1, with no clear D. V shed 0 bases and J shed 0 bases, with 3 bases lying between them. Germline values: CDR1 SEHNR, CDR2 FQNEAQ (reference sequence). The CDR3 runs to 14 residues. The CDR3 loop reads CASSLATSYNEQFF. CDR3 coding DNA: TGTGCCAGCAGCTTAGCTACCTCCTACAATGAGCAGTTCTTC. The complete variable domain, with remaining parts taken from reference TRBV7-9 and TRBJ2-1, reads DTGVSQNPRHKITKRGQNVTFRCDPISEHNRLYWYRQTLGQGPEFLTYFQNEAQLEKSRLLSDRFSAERPKGSFSTLEIQRTEQGDSAMYLCASSLATSYNEQFFGPGTRLTVL.

The genes are TRBV2 and TRBJ1-5; D gene unclear. CDR3 size: 17 residues. V dropped 6 bases and J dropped 3 bases, with 21 bases sitting between them. The V gene's germline CDR1 is SNHLY and CDR2 FYNNEI. The chain's CDR3 is CASSAALSPRNNQPQHF. CDR3 nucleotides: TGTGCCAGCAGCGCCGCTCTTAGTCCTCGGAACAATCAGCCCCAGCATTTT.

The V gene is TRBV3-1 (or the pseudogene TRBV3-2), the J gene TRBJ2-5; the D gene is possibly TRBD2 (6 bases). In germline, CDR1 is LGHDT, CDR2 YNNKEL (reference sequence). Trimming took 1 base from V and 4 from J, leaving 13 bases between them. This CDR3 has 15 amino acids. The CDR3 DNA is TGTGCCAGCAGCCAAGCTCACATGGGGGGAGAGACCCAGTACTTC. Protein: CASSQAHMGGETQYF.